This TCR beta chain was retrieved from a study of regulatory T cells in long-lasting Graves disease. Study summary: Graves' patients diagnosed newly had used antithyroid drugs under 3 months. Study-wide findings and caveats: Newly diagnosed patients had higher TCR diversity than persistent Graves' patients did. Small sample size may have lowered accuracy.

Notes on this clonotype: No antigen is known for it.

The time point here: newly diagnosed GD, antithyroid drugs for less than 3 months. Extracted PBMC RNA gave rise to the TCR library. Arm-PCR of CDR3 regions and iRepertoire HTBI primers were used to build TCR beta libraries. TCRdb analysed the multiplex PCR reads with MiXCR anew, one entry per CDR3 protein. In the table there are 400,000 to 550,000 distinct CDR3 sequences, around 15% of which are singletons. The CDR3 spans 16 residues. In germline, CDR1 is SGDLS, CDR2 YYNGEE. The junction had 5 bases not matched to a gene; V was cut back by 0 bases and J by 2 bases. Separately, the same data were catalogued under a study of T cells in Graves' hyperthyroidism and ophthalmopathy. This second study notes: First-round RT-PCR of the TCR CDR3 relied on the HTBI primer set.

This rearrangement joins TRBV9 to TRBJ2-5; 9 bases map to TRBD2. This receptor was obtained from a woman younger than 45 with Graves disease. The sample in question was peripheral blood mononuclear cells (PBMCs), obtained at new diagnosis, from a patient treated with antithyroid drugs. This chain's CDR3 is CASSVGVAGDQETQYF. The DNA of the CDR3 is TGTGCCAGCAGCGTAGGGGTAGCGGGAGATCAAGAGACCCAGTACTTC.